The entry that follows covers one T cell receptor beta chain sequence. This specimen belongs to a study of control samples from healthy donors and cancer patients. TCRdb's table, derived via immunoSEQ multiplex PCR, lists solely in-frame clones and lacks some. This sample has around 67,000 clones, with roughly 90% found just once. Germline CDR1 SGHTA, CDR2 FQGTGA. This CDR3 has 13 residues. The germline V and J ends were trimmed by 5 bases and 6 bases, with 10 bases remaining between them. The specimen sequenced was PBMCs. The gene calls are TRBV7-3 and TRBJ2-2, with D perhaps TRBD1 or TRBD2 (5 bases each). The receptor was derived from a man aged 60 to 75 with colorectal cancer. The CDR3 here is CASSPGPAGELFF. The CDR3 coding sequence is TGTGCCAGCAGCCCGGGACCTGCCGGGGAGCTGTTTTTT. The full variable domain, completed using reference TRBV7-3 and TRBJ2-2, is GAGVSQTPSNKVTEKGKYVELRCDPISGHTALYWYRQSLGQGPEFLIYFQGTGAADDSGLPNDRFFAVRPEGSVSTLKIQRTERGDSAVYLCASSPGPAGELFFGEGSRLTVL.